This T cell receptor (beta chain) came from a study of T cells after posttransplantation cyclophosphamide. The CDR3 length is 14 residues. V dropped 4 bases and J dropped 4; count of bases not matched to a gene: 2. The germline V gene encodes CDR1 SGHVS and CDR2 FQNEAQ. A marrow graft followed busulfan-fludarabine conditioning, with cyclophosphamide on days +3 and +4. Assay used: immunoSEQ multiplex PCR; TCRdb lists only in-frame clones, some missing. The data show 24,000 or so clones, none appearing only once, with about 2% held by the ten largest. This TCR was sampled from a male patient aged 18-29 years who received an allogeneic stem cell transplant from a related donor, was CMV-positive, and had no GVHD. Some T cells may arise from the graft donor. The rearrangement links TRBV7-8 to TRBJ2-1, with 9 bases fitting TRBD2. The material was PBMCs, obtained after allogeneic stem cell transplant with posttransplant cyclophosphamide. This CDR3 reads CASSSGLAYNEQFF. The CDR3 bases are TGTGCCAGCAGCTCGGGACTAGCTTACAATGAGCAGTTCTTC. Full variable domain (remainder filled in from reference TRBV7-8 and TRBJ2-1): GAGVSQSPRYKVAKRGQDVALRCDPISGHVSLFWYQQALGQGPEFLTYFQNEAQLDKSGLPSDRFFAERPEGSVSTLKIQRTQQEDSAVYLCASSSGLAYNEQFFGPGTRLTVL.